The clone carrying this T cell receptor beta chain has only one observation. What it recognizes is unknown. Germline is not matched at one junction end, which may reflect a read error. Regions amplified from RNA transcripts were the TCR beta CDR3 regions. TCR CDR3 regions were first amplified by RT-PCR with HTBI primers. TCRdb itself ran the multiplex PCR reads through MiXCR, one entry per CDR3 protein. The data hold hundreds of thousands of distinct CDR3 sequences, with 38% observed a single time. These data belong to a study of T cells in Graves' hyperthyroidism and ophthalmopathy. Notes on the study in general: Ophthalmopathy and stable hyperthyroidism were told apart by a 13 V-J model. In the blood, most expanded thyroid clonotypes above 0.001 appeared as well.

Looked up from germline, CDR1 is SGHTS and CDR2 is YDEGEE. The CDR3 consists of 15 residues. This receptor was obtained from a man aged 18 to 29 with Graves' hyperthyroidism. The sample taken for sequencing was blood. V gene TRBV5-8 combines with J gene TRBJ2-7, with 7 bases matching TRBD2. CDR3 sequence reads: CAGSRGSGLPYEQYF. The CDR3 nucleotides read TGTGCCGGCAGCCGGGGATCGGGACTACCATACGAGCAGTACTTC.